This TCR beta chain was sequenced for a study of regulatory T cells in long-lasting Graves disease. Assembly of TCR beta libraries relied on iRepertoire HTBI primers together with Arm-PCR of CDR3 regions. TCRdb itself ran the multiplex PCR reads through MiXCR, one entry per CDR3 protein. The sample includes about 470,000 distinct CDR3 sequences, about a fifth seen only once; the top ten take around 7%. This clonotype has only one observation. Germline V gene data show CDR1 as SGHTA and CDR2 as FQGNSA. The CDR3 spans 15 residues. Trimming cost V 5 bases and J 4 bases, with 14 bases left between them. Time point: persistent/refractory GD, antithyroid drugs over 5 years with positive TRAb. PBMCs provided the RNA from which the TCR library was made.

This receptor was taken from a female donor with Graves disease. The starting material was peripheral blood mononuclear cells (PBMCs), obtained when the disease was refractory, from a patient treated with antithyroid drugs. The chain is built from TRBV7-2 and TRBJ2-2; D might be TRBD2 (7 bases). The CDR3 nucleotides read TGTGCCAGCAGCGGAGGGGGGGCGGGCACCGGGGAGCTGTTTTTT. It is translated as CASSGGGAGTGELFF.